This T cell receptor (beta chain) is drawn from a study of identical twins. Germline V gene sequence: CDR1 SGHNT, CDR2 YYREEE (reference sequence). There are 13 residues in the CDR3. V lost 3 bases and J 4 bases, leaving 7 bases between the germline ends. This clonotype was found a few times. A single record per CDR3 protein comes from TCRdb applying MiXCR to the 5' RACE reads. The top ten hold 9.5% to 15% of the sample, which has 350,000 to 450,000 distinct CDR3 sequences, less than 20% seen once. The sequenced material came from naive T cells sorted from blood. This sequence was found in a man aged 50 to 59 in good health. The rearrangement uses TRBV5-4 and TRBJ2-2; D gene unclear. Here the CDR3 DNA reads TGTGCCAGCAGCTCCCCCGCCACCGGGGAGCTGTTTTTT. This codes for CASSSPATGELFF.